The TCR beta chain described here comes from a study of CD4 and CD8 cells across lung adenocarcinoma regions. Each CDR3 protein gets one entry after TCRdb re-called the PCR reads with MiXCR. The data contain under 20,000 distinct CDR3 sequences, 50% of them singletons. Localized lung adenocarcinoma, a non-small cell lung cancer, affected the donors. Per the germline V gene, CDR1 is MNHNS and CDR2 is SASEGT. The CDR3 runs 18 residues. V trimming: 6 bases; J trimming: 6 bases; junction bases outside the gene matches: 19. This sequence joins TRBV6-1 and TRBJ2-3; the match to TRBD2 covers 9 bases. The sample taken for sequencing was CD8+ T cells from the margin of a lung tumor. This TCR derives from a male donor with lung adenocarcinoma. The CD4 and CD8 labels of this study may be unreliable. The CDR3 here is CASSEAGGGCPGTDTQYF. CDR3 DNA sequence: TGTGCCAGCAGCGAGGCGGGAGGGGGGTGCCCAGGGACCGATACGCAGTATTTT.